The 6 T cell receptor beta chains listed next were all sequenced from one sample in a study of blood T cell repertoires in COVID-19. TCRdb's copy holds only in-frame clones and misses some; the assay was immunoSEQ multiplex PCR. The sample carries approximately 60,000 clones, approximately 84% recorded once. Sequencing was carried out using peripheral blood. Receptor source: a man in his fifties with active COVID-19.

This clone was recorded once. The rearrangement uses TRBV7-3 and TRBJ2-2; D might be TRBD2 (6 bases). The V end lost 5 bases, the J end lost 3 bases, and 10 bases lay between the germline ends. The germline gives CDR1 SGHTA, CDR2 FQGTGA. CDR3 length: 14 residues. The CDR3 region is CASSLKRDTGELFF. The CDR3 coding sequence is TGTGCCAGCAGCCTTAAGCGGGACACCGGGGAGCTGTTTTTT.

This chain uses TRBV6-5 with TRBJ1-2; 7 bases map to TRBD1. The CDR3 length is 14 residues. The germline gives CDR1 MNHEY, CDR2 SVGAGI. The junction had 6 bases not matched to a gene; V was cut back by 0 bases and J by 8 bases. In DNA form, the CDR3 reads TGTGCCAGCAGTTACTCTTCCGAGGGGGCGGGCTACACCTTC. It yields the protein CASSYSSEGAGYTF.

This clone has just one count. The chain links TRBV28 to TRBJ2-7; D is possibly TRBD2 (6 bases). Deletions cut 5 bases from V and 7 bases from J, with 18 bases between. The CDR3 covers 14 residues. Germline lookup yields CDR1 MDHEN and CDR2 SYDVKM. Here the CDR3 DNA reads TGTGCCAGCAGTGGCGGGACTGCTTTCGGGGAGCAGTACTTC. Translation: CASSGGTAFGEQYF.

The gene calls are TRBV15 and TRBJ2-5, with 11 positions matching TRBD1. The CDR3 extends over 13 amino acids. J lost 8 bases, V lost 8 bases, and 7 bases had no gene match. Germline CDR1 and CDR2: LNHNV and YYDKDF (reference sequence). Here the CDR3 reads CATGQGARETQYF. CDR3 in DNA: TGTGCCACCGGACAGGGGGCAAGAGAAACCCAGTACTTC.

This rearrangement joins TRBV11-2 to TRBJ2-7, with 10 bases matching TRBD1. Germline values: CDR1 SGHAT, CDR2 FQNNGV. This CDR3 has 17 amino acids. V shed 4 bases and J 3 bases; nucleotides not matched to a gene: 12. CDR3 sequence: CASSSGGWDRGFYEQYF. The CDR3 DNA reads TGTGCCAGCAGCTCGGGGGGTTGGGACAGGGGCTTCTACGAGCAGTACTTC.

The chain recombines TRBV12-3 or TRBV12-4 with TRBJ1-1, with 9 bases fitting TRBD1. There are 13 residues in the CDR3. The V segment lost 5 bases and the J segment 6 bases; nucleotides outside the gene matches: 4. CDR3 region: CASSPGTGPEAFF. The CDR3 coding sequence is TGTGCCAGCAGTCCCGGGACAGGGCCTGAAGCTTTCTTT.